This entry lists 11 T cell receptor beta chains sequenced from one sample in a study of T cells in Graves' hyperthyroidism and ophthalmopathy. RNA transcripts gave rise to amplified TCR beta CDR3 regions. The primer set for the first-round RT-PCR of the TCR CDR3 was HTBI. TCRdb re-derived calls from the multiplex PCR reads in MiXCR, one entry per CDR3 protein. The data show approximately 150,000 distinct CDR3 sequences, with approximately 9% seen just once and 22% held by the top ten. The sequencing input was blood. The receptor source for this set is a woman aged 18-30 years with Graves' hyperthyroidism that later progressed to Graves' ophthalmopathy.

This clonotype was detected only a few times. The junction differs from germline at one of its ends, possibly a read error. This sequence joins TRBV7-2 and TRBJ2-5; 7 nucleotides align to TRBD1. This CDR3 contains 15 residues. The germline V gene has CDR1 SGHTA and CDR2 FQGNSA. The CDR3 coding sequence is TGTGCCAGCAGTTCGGACAGGTCCTGGGAAGAGACCCGGTACTTC. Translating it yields CASSSDRSWEETRYF.

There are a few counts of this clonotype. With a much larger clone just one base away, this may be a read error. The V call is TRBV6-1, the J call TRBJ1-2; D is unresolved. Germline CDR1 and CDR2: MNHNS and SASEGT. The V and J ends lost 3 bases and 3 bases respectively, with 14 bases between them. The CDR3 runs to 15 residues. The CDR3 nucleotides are TGTGCCAGCAGTGATGGTACCTGGAAAGACTATGGCTACACCTTC. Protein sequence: CASSDGTWKDYGYTF.

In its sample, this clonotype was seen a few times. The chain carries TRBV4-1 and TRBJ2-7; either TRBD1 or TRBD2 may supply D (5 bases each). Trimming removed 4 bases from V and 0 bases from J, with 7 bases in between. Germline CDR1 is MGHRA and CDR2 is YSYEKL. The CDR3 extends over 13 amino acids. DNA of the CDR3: TGCGCCAGCAGCCGGGACCTCTCCTACGAGCAGTACTTC. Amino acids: CASSRDLSYEQYF.

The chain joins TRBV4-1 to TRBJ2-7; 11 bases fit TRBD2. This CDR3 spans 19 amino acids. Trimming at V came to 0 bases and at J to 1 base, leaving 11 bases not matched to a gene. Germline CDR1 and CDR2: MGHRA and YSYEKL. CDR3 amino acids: CASSQEILAGGPRSYEQYF. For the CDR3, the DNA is TGCGCCAGCAGCCAAGAAATATTAGCGGGGGGGCCGCGATCCTACGAGCAGTACTTC.

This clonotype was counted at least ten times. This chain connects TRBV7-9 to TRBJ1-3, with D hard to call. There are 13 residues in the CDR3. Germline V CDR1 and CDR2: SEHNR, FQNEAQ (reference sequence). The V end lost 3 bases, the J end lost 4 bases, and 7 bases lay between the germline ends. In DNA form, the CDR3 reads TGTGCCAGCAGCTTCGACCAGGGAAACACCATATATTTT. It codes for CASSFDQGNTIYF.

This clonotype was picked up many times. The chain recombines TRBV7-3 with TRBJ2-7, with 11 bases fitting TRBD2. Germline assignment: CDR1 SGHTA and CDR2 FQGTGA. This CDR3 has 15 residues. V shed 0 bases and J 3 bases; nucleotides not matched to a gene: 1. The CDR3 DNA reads TGTGCCAGCAGCTTAACAGGGACTAGCGGCTACGAGCAGTACTTC. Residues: CASSLTGTSGYEQYF.

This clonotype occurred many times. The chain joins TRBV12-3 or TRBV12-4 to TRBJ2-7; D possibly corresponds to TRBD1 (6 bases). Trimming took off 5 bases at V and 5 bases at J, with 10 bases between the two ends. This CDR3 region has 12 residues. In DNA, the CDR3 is TGTGCCAGCAGTCCCAACAGGGACGAGCAGTACTTC. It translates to CASSPNRDEQYF.

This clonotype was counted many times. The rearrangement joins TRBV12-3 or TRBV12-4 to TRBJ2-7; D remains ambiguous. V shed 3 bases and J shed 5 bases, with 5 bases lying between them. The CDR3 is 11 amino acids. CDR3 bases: TGTGCCAGCAGTTTGAAGGACGAGCAGTACTTC. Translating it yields CASSLKDEQYF.

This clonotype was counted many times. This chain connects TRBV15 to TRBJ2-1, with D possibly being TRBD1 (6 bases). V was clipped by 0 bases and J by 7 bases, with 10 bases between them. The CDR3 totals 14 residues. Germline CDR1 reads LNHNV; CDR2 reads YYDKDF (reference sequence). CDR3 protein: CATSRDRRGNEQFF. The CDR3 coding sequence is TGTGCCACCAGCAGAGATAGAAGGGGGAATGAGCAGTTCTTC.

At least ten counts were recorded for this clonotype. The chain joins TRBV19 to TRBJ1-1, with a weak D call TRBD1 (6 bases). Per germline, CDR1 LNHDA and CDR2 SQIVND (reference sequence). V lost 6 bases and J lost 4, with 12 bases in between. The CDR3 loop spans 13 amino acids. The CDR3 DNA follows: TGTGCCAGTAGGGCTACAGGGCTCACTGAAGCTTTCTTT. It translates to CASRATGLTEAFF. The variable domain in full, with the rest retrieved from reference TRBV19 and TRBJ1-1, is DGGITQSPKYLFRKEGQNVTLSCEQNLNHDAMYWYRQDPGQGLRLIYYSQIVNDFQKGDIAEGYSVSREKKESFPLTVTSAQKNPTAFYLCASRATGLTEAFFGQGTRLTVV.

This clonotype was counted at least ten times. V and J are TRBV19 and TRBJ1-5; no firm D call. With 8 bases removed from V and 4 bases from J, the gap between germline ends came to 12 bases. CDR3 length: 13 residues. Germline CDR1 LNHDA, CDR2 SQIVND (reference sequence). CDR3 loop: CASAVGRNQPQHF. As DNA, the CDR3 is TGTGCCAGTGCAGTAGGGAGAAATCAGCCCCAGCATTTT.